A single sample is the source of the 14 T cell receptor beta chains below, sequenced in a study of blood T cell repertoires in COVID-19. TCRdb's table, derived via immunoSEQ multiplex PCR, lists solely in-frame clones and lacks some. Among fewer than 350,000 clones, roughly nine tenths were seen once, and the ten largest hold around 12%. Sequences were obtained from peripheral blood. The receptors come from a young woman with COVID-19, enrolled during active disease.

The CDR3 bases are TGTGCCAGCAGTCGGGTTAGCGGGGGAGAGGTGGAGCAGTACTTC. Its protein product is CASSRVSGGEVEQYF. The chain has TRBV11-2 and TRBJ2-7, with TRBD2 matching 9 bases. J was trimmed by 7 bases and V by 6 bases; bases with no gene match: 13. This CDR3 spans 15 amino acids. Germline lookup yields CDR1 SGHAT and CDR2 FQNNGV.

The CDR3 sequence is CASSSGTGNADTQYF. CDR3 in DNA: TGTGCCAGCAGCTCCGGGACAGGGAACGCAGATACGCAGTATTTT. V is TRBV11-2 and J is TRBJ2-3, with 9 bases lining up with TRBD1. The germline gives CDR1 SGHAT, CDR2 FQNNGV. The CDR3 runs 15 residues. Trimming cost V 4 bases and J 4 bases; bases outside gene matches: 6.

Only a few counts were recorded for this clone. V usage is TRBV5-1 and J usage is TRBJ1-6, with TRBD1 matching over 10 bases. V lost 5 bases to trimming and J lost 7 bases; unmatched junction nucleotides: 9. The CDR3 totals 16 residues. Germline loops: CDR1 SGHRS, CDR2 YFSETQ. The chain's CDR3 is CASRQTPGQGNSPLHF. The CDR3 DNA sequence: TGCGCCAGCAGACAAACCCCGGGACAGGGGAATTCACCCCTCCACTTT.

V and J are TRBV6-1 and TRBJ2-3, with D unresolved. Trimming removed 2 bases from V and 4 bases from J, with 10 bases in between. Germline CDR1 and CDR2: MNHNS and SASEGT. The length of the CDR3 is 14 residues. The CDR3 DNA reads TGTGCCAGCAGTGAATATAGTCGGGCAGATACGCAGTATTTT. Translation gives CASSEYSRADTQYF.

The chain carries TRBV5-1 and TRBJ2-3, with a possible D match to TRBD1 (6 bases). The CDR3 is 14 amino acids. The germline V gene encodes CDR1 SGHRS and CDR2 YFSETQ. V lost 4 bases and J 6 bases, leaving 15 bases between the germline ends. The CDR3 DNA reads TGCGCCAGCAGCCAACAGGGTGCTCTGGATACGCAGTATTTT. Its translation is CASSQQGALDTQYF.

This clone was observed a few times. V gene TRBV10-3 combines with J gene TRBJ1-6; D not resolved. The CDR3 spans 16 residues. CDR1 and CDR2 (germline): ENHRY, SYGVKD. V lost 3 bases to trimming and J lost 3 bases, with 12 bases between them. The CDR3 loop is CAISEPHGSYNSPLHF. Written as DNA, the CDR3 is TGTGCCATCAGTGAACCCCACGGGAGCTATAATTCACCCCTCCACTTT.

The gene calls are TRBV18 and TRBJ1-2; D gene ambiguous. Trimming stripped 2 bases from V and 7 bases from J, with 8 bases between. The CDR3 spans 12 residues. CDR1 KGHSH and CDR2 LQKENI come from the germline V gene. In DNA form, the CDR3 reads TGTGCCAGCTCACCAAGCCCCGGTGGCTACACCTTC. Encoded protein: CASSPSPGGYTF.

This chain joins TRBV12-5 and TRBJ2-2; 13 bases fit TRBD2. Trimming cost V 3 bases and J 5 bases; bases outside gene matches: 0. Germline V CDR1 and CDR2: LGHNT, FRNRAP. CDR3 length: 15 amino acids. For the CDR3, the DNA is TGTGCTAGTGGTTTACTAGCGGGGGGGACCGGGGAGCTGTTTTTT. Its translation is CASGLLAGGTGELFF.

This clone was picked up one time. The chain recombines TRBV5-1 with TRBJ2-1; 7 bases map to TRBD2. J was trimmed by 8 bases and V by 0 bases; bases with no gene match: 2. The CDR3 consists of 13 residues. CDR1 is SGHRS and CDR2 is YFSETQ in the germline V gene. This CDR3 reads CASSLAGGHEQFF. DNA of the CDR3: TGCGCCAGCAGCTTGGCGGGGGGTCATGAGCAGTTCTTC.

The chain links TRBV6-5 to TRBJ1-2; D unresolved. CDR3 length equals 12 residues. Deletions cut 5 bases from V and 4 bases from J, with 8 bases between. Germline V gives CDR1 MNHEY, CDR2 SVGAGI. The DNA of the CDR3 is TGTGCCAGCAGTCACCACAGCTATGGCTACACCTTC. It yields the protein CASSHHSYGYTF.

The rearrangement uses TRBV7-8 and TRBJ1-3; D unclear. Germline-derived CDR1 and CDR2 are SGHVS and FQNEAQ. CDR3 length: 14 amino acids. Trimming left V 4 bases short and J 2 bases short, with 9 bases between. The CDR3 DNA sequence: TGTGCCAGCAGCTCCTCGGTTACTGGAAACACCATATATTTT. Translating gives CASSSSVTGNTIYF.

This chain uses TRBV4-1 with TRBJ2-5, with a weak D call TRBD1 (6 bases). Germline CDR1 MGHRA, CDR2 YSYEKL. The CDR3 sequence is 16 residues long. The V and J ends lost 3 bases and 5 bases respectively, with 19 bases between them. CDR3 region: CASSQGEQGFFETQYF. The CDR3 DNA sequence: TGCGCCAGCAGCCAGGGAGAACAGGGCTTCTTCGAGACCCAGTACTTC.

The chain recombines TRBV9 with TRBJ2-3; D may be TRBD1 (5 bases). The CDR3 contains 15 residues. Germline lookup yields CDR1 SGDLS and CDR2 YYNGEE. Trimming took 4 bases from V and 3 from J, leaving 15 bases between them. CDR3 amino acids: CASSPSRTKTDTQYF. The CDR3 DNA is TGTGCCAGCAGCCCATCTCGGACAAAGACAGATACGCAGTATTTT. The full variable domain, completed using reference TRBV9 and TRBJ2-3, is DSGVTQTPKHLITATGQRVTLRCSPRSGDLSVYWYQQSLDQGLQFLIQYYNGEERAKGNILERFSAQQFPDLHSELNLSSLELGDSALYFCASSPSRTKTDTQYFGPGTRLTVL.

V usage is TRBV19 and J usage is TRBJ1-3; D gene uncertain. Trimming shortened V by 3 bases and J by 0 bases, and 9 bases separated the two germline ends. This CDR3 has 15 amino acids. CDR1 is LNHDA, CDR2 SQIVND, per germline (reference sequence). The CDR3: CASSIGRLSGNTIYF. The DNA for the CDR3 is TGTGCCAGTAGTATCGGCAGACTCTCTGGAAACACCATATATTTT.